The rows below give T cell receptor beta chains drawn from one sample of a study of blood T cell repertoires in COVID-19. Generated by immunoSEQ multiplex PCR, the TCRdb table keeps only in-frame clones and is missing some. This table has 200,000 or so clones, around 79% appearing once. Sequencing used peripheral blood. The receptors originated from a man aged 55 to 69 with active or convalescent COVID-19. CDR3s include the opening cysteine and the closing phenylalanine or tryptophan. D genes are given only for firm matches. Rows may omit the clone size; those that give it use once, few, many or a size class.

V gene	D gene	clone size	J gene	CDR3 DNA	CDR3 protein
TRBV7-2	NA	many	TRBJ2-2	TGTGCCAGCAGCTTAGTTTCCTTTCTCACCGGGGAGCTGTTTTTT	CASSLVSFLTGELFF
TRBV18	TRBD1	NA	TRBJ2-7	TGTGCCAGCTCACCAGGGACAGGGAGCTCCTACGAGCAGTACTTC	CASSPGTGSSYEQYF
TRBV29-1	NA	NA	TRBJ2-7	TGCAGCGTTGAGGCTAGGGCAGGGGGGAACGAGCAGTACTTC	CSVEARAGGNEQYF
TRBV5-4	NA	NA	TRBJ1-2	TGTGCCAGCAGCTTGGGCCCCGCCGAACTAGGCGGCTACACCTTC	CASSLGPAELGGYTF
TRBV9	NA	NA	TRBJ1-4	TGTGCCAGCAGCGTATTCCCTCGGGAAAAACTGTTTTTT	CASSVFPREKLFF
TRBV18	NA	NA	TRBJ2-7	TGTGCCAGCTCACCACGGGGGGACGAGCAGTACTTC	CASSPRGDEQYF
TRBV6-5	TRBD2	NA	TRBJ2-3	TGTGCCAGCACGGGGGGAGATACGCAGTATTTT	CASTGGDTQYF
TRBV2	NA	NA	TRBJ1-2	TGTGCCTCAAGGCGGGGGAGATATGGCTACACCTTC	CASRRGRYGYTF
TRBV6-4	NA	NA	TRBJ2-3	TGTGCCAGCAGTGTCGATTCTACTAGCACAGATACGCAGTATTTT	CASSVDSTSTDTQYF
TRBV4-1	NA	once	TRBJ2-2	TGCGCCAGCAGCCAAGTAGGCAAGAGGGTCGGTGGCGGGGAGCTGTTTTTT	CASSQVGKRVGGGELFF
TRBV6-5	TRBD1	NA	TRBJ2-7	TGTGCCAGCTTCCGGGACAGGGGTTCCTACGAGCAGTACTTC	CASFRDRGSYEQYF